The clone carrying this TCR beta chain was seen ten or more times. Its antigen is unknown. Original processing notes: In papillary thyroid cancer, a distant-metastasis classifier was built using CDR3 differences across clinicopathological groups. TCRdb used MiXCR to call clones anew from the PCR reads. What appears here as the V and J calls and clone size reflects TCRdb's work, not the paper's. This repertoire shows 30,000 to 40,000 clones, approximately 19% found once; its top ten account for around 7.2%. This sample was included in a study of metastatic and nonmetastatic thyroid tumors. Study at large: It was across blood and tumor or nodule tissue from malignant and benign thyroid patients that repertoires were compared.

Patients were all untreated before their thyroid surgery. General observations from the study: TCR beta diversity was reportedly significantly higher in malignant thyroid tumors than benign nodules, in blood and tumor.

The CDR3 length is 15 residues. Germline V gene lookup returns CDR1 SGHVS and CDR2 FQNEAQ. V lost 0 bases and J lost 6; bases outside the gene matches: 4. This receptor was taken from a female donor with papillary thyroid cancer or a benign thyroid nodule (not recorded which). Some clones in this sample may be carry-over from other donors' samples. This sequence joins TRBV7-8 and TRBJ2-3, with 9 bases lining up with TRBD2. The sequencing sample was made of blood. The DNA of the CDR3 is TGTGCCAGCAGCTTAGCGCTAGCGGGACGTGATACGCAGTATTTT. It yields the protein CASSLALAGRDTQYF.